This T cell receptor beta chain was identified during a study of human T cells and chemical hapten exposure. General study points: As patch test score rose, PT1 expanded TCR counts tended to rise as well.

The library put unique molecular identifiers onto individual cDNA molecules. Each CDR3 protein gets one entry after TCRdb re-called the RACE reads with MiXCR. Among approximately 320,000 distinct CDR3 sequences listed, around 5.5% were seen once. The time point was: pre-sensitization, week 0. As to treatment: therapeutic diphenylcyclopropenone sensitization with weekly scalp DPC. The table lists this clonotype with many counts. What it binds is not known. The receptor was derived from a woman in her late teens or twenties with alopecia areata. Some clones in this sample may be carry-over from other donors' samples. The sequences come from whole blood, collected in connection with sensitization to the hapten diphenylcyclopropenone (DPC).

The CDR3 nucleotides are TGTGCCAGCACCACTCACTCGGGTTATGGCAATGAGCAGTTCTTC. Residues: CASTTHSGYGNEQFF. V usage is TRBV12-3 or TRBV12-4 and J usage is TRBJ2-1; D is undetermined. The CDR3 loop spans 15 amino acids. V was pared by 7 bases and J by 6 bases, with 19 bases between.